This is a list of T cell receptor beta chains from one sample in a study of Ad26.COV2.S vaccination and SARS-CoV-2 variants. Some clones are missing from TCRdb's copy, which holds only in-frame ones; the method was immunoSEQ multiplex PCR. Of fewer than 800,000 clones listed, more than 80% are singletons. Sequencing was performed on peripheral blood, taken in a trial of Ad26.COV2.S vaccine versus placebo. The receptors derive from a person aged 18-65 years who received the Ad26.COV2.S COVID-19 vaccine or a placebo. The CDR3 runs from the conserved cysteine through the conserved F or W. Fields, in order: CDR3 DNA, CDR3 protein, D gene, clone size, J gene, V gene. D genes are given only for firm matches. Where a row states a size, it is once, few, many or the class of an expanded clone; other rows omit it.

CDR3 DNA: TGCGCCAGCAGCCCAACTCGGCCAGGGTACGAGCAGTACTTC
CDR3 protein: CASSPTRPGYEQYF
D gene: .
clone size: .
J gene: TRBJ2-7
V gene: TRBV4-3

CDR3 DNA: TGTGCCAGCAGCTTTGGGCTCAATCAGCCCCAGCATTTT
CDR3 protein: CASSFGLNQPQHF
D gene: .
clone size: few
J gene: TRBJ1-5
V gene: TRBV6-5

CDR3 DNA: TGCGCCAGCAGCCACATAGCGGGGGCCTTCTACGAGCAGTACTTC
CDR3 protein: CASSHIAGAFYEQYF
D gene: TRBD2
clone size: few
J gene: TRBJ2-7
V gene: TRBV4-1

CDR3 DNA: TGTGCCAGTAAAGCAGCGGGGAGCACAGATACGCAGTATTTT
CDR3 protein: CASKAAGSTDTQYF
D gene: TRBD2
clone size: .
J gene: TRBJ2-3
V gene: TRBV19

CDR3 DNA: TGTGCCAGCAGCCAGGGGGCAGGGAGGATCTACAATGAGCAGTTCTTC
CDR3 protein: CASSQGAGRIYNEQFF
D gene: TRBD1
clone size: .
J gene: TRBJ2-1
V gene: TRBV7-9

CDR3 DNA: TGTGCCAGCAGCTCACCGGGACAGCGAAATATACGGGACGAGCAGTACTTC
CDR3 protein: CASSSPGQRNIRDEQYF
D gene: TRBD1
clone size: .
J gene: TRBJ2-7
V gene: TRBV5-5

CDR3 DNA: TGTGCCACCAGTGACCCTGGCTTAGGACTAGCGGGAGATACGCAGTATTTT
CDR3 protein: CATSDPGLGLAGDTQYF
D gene: TRBD2
clone size: .
J gene: TRBJ2-3
V gene: TRBV24-1

CDR3 DNA: TGCGCCAGCAGAGTAGGTCAATTAAAAGAGACCCAGTACTTC
CDR3 protein: CASRVGQLKETQYF
D gene: .
clone size: .
J gene: TRBJ2-5
V gene: TRBV5-1

CDR3 DNA: TGTGCCAGCTCACCCGGAGGGGGTGGCTACACCTTC
CDR3 protein: CASSPGGGGYTF
D gene: .
clone size: .
J gene: TRBJ1-2
V gene: TRBV18

CDR3 DNA: TGTGCCAGCAGCTTCGGGACTAGCTCTATGGGGGCTCAAGAGACCCAGTACTTC
CDR3 protein: CASSFGTSSMGAQETQYF
D gene: TRBD2
clone size: once
J gene: TRBJ2-5
V gene: TRBV5-8

CDR3 DNA: TGTGCCGCCAAGGGACAGGGAATGAGTGGGGCCAACGTCCTGACTTTC
CDR3 protein: CAAKGQGMSGANVLTF
D gene: TRBD1
clone size: once
J gene: TRBJ2-6
V gene: TRBV10-3

CDR3 DNA: TGTGCCAGCAGGGGACTAGCGGACAATGAGCAGTTCTTC
CDR3 protein: CASRGLADNEQFF
D gene: .
clone size: .
J gene: TRBJ2-1
V gene: TRBV21-1

CDR3 DNA: TGCGCCAGCAGCCGGGGAGTAGGCTACGAGCAGTACTTC
CDR3 protein: CASSRGVGYEQYF
D gene: .
clone size: once
J gene: TRBJ2-7
V gene: TRBV4-1

CDR3 DNA: TGTGCCATCAGCAAGCTTGCTAGCGGAGCCACCGGGGAGCTGTTTTTT
CDR3 protein: CAISKLASGATGELFF
D gene: TRBD2
clone size: .
J gene: TRBJ2-2
V gene: TRBV10-3

CDR3 DNA: TGTGCCAGTAGCCTCGGACTAGCGGGAGGGGGTGATACGCAGTATTTT
CDR3 protein: CASSLGLAGGGDTQYF
D gene: TRBD2
clone size: .
J gene: TRBJ2-3
V gene: TRBV19

CDR3 DNA: TGTGCCAGTAGTGGGACAGCCAGCAATCAGCCCCAGCATTTT
CDR3 protein: CASSGTASNQPQHF
D gene: TRBD1
clone size: .
J gene: TRBJ1-5
V gene: TRBV25-1

CDR3 DNA: TGCGCCAGCAGCACCGGGACAGGGTATGAAAAACTGTTTTTT
CDR3 protein: CASSTGTGYEKLFF
D gene: TRBD1
clone size: .
J gene: TRBJ1-4
V gene: TRBV5-1